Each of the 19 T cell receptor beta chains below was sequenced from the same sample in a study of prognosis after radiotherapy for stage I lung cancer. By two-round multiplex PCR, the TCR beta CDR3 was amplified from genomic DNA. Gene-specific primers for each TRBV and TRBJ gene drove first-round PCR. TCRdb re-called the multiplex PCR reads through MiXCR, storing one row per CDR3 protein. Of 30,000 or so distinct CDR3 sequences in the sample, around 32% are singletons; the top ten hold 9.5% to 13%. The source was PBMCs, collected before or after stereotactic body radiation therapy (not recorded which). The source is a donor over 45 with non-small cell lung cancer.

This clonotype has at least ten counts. This CDR3 is CASSRGGQYYEQYF. The CDR3 coding sequence is TGTGCCAGCAGTCGGGGGGGACAATACTACGAGCAGTACTTC. The gene calls are TRBV12-3 or TRBV12-4 and TRBJ2-7; TRBD2 aligns across 8 bases. This CDR3 is 14 amino acids long. The junction had 6 bases not matched to a gene; V was cut back by 5 bases and J by 3 bases.

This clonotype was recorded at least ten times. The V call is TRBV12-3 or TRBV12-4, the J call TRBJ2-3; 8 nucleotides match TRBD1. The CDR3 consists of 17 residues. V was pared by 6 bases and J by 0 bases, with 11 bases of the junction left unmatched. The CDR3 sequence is CASRLWTGRLSTDTQYF. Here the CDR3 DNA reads TGTGCCAGCAGACTGTGGACAGGGAGGTTGAGCACAGATACGCAGTATTTT.

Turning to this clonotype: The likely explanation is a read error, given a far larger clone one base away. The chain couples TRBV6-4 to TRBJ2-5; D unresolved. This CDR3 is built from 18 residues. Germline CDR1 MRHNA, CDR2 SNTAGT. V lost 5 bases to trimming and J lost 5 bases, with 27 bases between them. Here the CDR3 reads CASSYTVIRAGQWETQYF. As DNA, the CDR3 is TGTGCCAGCAGTTACACGGTTATCCGGGCAGGCCAATGGGAGACCCAGTACTTC.

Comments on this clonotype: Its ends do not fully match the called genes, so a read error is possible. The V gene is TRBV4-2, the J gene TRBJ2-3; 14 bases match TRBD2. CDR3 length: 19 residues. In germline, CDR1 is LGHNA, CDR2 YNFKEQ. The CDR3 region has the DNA TGTGCCAGCAGCCAAGAGGCTGGACTAGCGGGAGGTAGCACAGATACGCATTATTTT. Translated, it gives CASSQEAGLAGGSTDTHYF.

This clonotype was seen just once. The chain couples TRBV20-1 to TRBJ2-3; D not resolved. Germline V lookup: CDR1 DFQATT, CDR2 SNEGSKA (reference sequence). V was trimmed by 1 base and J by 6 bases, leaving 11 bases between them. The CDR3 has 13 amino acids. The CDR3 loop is CSARVPPTDTQYF. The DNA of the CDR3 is TGCAGTGCTAGAGTCCCTCCTACGGATACGCAGTATTTT.

The CDR3, as DNA: TGTGCCAGCAGCACTACTCGACAGGGTGTTTCCTACGAGCAGTACTTC. This sequence encodes CASSTTRQGVSYEQYF. The V gene is TRBV7-9, the J gene TRBJ2-7; TRBD1 matches 7 bases. Germline V gene data show CDR1 as SEHNR and CDR2 as FQNEAQ (reference sequence). The ends lost 5 bases at V and 1 base at J; junction bases unmatched: 11. The CDR3 sequence is 16 residues long.

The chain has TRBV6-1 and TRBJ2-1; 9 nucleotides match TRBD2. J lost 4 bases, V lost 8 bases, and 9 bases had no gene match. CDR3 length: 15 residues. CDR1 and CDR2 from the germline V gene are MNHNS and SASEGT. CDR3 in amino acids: CASQHRLAGYNEQFF. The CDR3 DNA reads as TGTGCCAGCCAACACAGGCTAGCGGGGTACAATGAGCAGTTCTTC.

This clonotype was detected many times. The CDR3 protein is CASSLTPYEQYF. In DNA, the CDR3 is TGTGCCAGCAGCTTAACACCCTACGAGCAGTACTTC. V and J are TRBV13 and TRBJ2-7, with D uncertain. The CDR3 sequence is 12 residues long. V gave up 2 bases and J gave up 2 bases, with 4 bases separating them. Germline V CDR1 and CDR2: PRHDT, FYEKMQ (reference sequence).

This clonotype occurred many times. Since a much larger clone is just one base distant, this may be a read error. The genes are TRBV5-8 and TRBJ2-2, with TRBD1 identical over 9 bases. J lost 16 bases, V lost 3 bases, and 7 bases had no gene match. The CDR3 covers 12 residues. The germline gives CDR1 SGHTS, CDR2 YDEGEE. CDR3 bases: TGTGCCAGCAGCTATACAGGGGGCGTGCCGTTTTTT. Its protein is CASSYTGGVPFF. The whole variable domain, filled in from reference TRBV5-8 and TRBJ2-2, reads EAGVTQSPTHLIKTRGQQATLRCSPISGHTSVYWYQQALGLGLQFLLWYDEGEERNRGNFPPRFSGRQFPNYSSELNVNALELEDSALYLCASSYTGGVPFFGEGSRLTVL.

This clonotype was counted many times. As DNA, the CDR3 is TGTGCCAGCAGAACGGGGGGGGGCTCCTACGAGCAGTACTTC. Translating gives CASRTGGGSYEQYF. The V call is TRBV6-1, the J call TRBJ2-7, with 8 positions matching TRBD2. Germline loops: CDR1 MNHNS, CDR2 SASEGT. This CDR3 is 14 amino acids long. V trimming: 6 bases; J trimming: 0 bases; junction bases outside the gene matches: 4.

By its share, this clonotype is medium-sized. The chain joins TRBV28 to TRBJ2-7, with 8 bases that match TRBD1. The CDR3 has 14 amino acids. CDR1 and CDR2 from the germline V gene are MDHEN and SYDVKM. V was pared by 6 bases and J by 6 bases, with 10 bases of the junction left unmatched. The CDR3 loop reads CASRALGTGGEQYF. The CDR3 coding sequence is TGTGCCAGCAGGGCTCTGGGCACAGGGGGCGAGCAGTACTTC.

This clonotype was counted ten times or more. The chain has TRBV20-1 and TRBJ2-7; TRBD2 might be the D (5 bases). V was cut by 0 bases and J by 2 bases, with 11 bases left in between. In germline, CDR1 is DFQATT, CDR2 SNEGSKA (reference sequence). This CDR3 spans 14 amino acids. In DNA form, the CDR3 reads TGCAGTGCTAGAGATCTGAGGGAAGCCTACGAGCAGTACTTC. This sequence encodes CSARDLREAYEQYF.

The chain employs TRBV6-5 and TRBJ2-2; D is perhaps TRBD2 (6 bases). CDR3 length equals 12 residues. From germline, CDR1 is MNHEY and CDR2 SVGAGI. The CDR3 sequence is CAISYGGGELFF. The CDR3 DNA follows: TGTGCTATCAGTTACGGGGGCGGGGAGCTGTTTTTT.

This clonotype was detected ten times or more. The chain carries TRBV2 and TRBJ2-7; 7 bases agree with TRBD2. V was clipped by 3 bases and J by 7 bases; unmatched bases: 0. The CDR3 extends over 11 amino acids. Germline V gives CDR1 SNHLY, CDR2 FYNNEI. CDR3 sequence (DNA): TGTGCCAGCAGTGAGGGAGGGGAGCAGTACTTC. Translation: CASSEGGEQYF.

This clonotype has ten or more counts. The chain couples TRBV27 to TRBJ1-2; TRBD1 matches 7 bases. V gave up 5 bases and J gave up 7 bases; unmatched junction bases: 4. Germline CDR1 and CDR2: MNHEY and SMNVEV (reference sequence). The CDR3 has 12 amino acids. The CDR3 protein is CASSDQGGGYTF. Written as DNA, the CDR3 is TGTGCCAGCAGTGACCAGGGGGGTGGCTACACCTTC.

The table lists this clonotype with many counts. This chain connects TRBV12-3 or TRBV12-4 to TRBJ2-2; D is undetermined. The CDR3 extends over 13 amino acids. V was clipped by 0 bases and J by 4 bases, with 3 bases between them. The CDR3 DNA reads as TGTGCCAGCAGTTTAGCGTTCACCGGGGAGCTGTTTTTT. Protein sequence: CASSLAFTGELFF.

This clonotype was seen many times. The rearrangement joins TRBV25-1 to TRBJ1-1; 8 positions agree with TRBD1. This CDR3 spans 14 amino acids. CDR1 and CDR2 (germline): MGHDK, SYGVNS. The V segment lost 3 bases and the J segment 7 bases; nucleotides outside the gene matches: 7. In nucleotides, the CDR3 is TGTGCCAGCAGTGACGGACAGGGTTTGGGTGAAGCTTTCTTT. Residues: CASSDGQGLGEAFF.

This CDR3 reads CSARAGRSNEKLFF. The CDR3, as DNA: TGCAGTGCTAGAGCGGGGCGGTCTAATGAAAAACTGTTTTTT. The chain links TRBV20-1 to TRBJ1-4; a weak D match, TRBD1 (5 bases). CDR3 length: 14 amino acids. Trimming took off 1 base at V and 3 bases at J, with 9 bases between the two ends. The germline CDR1 and CDR2 sequences are DFQATT and SNEGSKA (reference sequence).

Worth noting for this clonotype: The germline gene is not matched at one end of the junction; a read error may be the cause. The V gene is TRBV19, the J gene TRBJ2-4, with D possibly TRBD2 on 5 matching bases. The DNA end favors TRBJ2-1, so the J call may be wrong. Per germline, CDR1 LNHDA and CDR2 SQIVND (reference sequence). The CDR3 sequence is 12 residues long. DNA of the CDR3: TGTGCCAGTATGGAGGCGTCCAATGATCAGTTCTTC. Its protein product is CASMEASNDQFF.